This TCR beta chain was profiled in a study of vaccination and CD4 T cells after COVID-19. Background on the study: Nasal swab PCR detected SARS-CoV-2 in convalescent patients, who comprised several mild cases and one severe case. Controls used CEFX viral epitopes (positive), HIV-1 Nef peptides (negative), or no peptide.

As concerns this clonotype: Its antigen is unknown.

The Oncomine TCR Beta short-read assay sequenced DNA from cultured CD4+ T cells. TCRdb re-called the PCR reads with MiXCR, one entry per CDR3 protein. In the table there are 8,500 to 13,000 distinct CDR3 sequences, more than 65% of which are singletons. Treatment meaning: roughly 11-day PBMC culture with coronavirus spike peptide pools or control peptides (ViraFEST assay). Peptide pool stimulation in ViraFEST expanded antigen-specific T cells, whose TCRs were then sequenced. Germline-derived CDR1 and CDR2 are SNHLY and FYNNEI. CDR3 length equals 15 residues. Trimming removed 6 bases from V and 0 bases from J, with 15 bases in between.

This receptor was identified in a human donor who had recovered from COVID-19. The chain combines TRBV2 with TRBJ2-7; perhaps TRBD2 as D (6 bases). Sequenced: CD4+ T cells from blood, cultured in vitro. CDR3 sequence: CASRPGTGFSYEQYF. The CDR3 bases are TGTGCCAGCAGACCCGGGACTGGCTTCTCCTACGAGCAGTACTTC.